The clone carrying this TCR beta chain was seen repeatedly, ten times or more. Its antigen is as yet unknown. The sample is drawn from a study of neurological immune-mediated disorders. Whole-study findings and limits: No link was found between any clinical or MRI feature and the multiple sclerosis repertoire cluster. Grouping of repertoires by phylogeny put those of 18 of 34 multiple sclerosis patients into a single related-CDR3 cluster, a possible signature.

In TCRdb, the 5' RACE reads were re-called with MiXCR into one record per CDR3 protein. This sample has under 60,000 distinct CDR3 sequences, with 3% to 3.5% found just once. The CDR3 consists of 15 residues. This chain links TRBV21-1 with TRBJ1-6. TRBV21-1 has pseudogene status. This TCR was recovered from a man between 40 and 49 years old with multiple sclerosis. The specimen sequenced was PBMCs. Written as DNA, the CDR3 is TGTGCCAGCAGCACCAGAGGGGAAGGCAATTCACCCCTCCACTTT. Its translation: CASSTRGEGNSPLHF.